These 5 T cell receptor beta chains originate from one sample sequenced in a study of cytomegalovirus exposure and HLA in healthy donors. 13 Jbeta primers and 60 Vbeta primers were used for the PCR. Only in-frame clones appear in the TCRdb table, and some are missing; sequencing was by immunoSEQ multiplex PCR. The table records over 150,000 clones, 75% to 85% of them present only once. Sequences were obtained from PBMCs. All receptors derive from a male donor in good health and CMV-seropositive.

V usage is TRBV5-1 and J usage is TRBJ2-5; TRBD1 matches at 7 bases. V gave up 0 bases and J gave up 5 bases; unmatched junction bases: 7. Per the germline V gene, CDR1 is SGHRS and CDR2 is YFSETQ. The CDR3 sequence is 15 residues long. The CDR3 loop reads CASSLGHRGKETQYF. As DNA, the CDR3 is TGCGCCAGCAGCTTGGGGCACAGGGGTAAGGAGACCCAGTACTTC.

The V and J genes are TRBV9 and TRBJ2-5, with D tentatively TRBD2 (6 bases). The CDR3 consists of 15 residues. The V and J ends lost 4 bases and 5 bases respectively, with 18 bases between them. Per germline, CDR1 SGDLS and CDR2 YYNGEE. CDR3 bases: TGTGCCAGCAGCCGTGGGCGGGGATTTAGGGAGACCCAGTACTTC. This codes for CASSRGRGFRETQYF.

The chain employs TRBV11-2 and TRBJ2-3; unclear D gene. The CDR3 is 13 amino acids. Trimming stripped 5 bases from V and 4 bases from J, with 10 bases between. Looked up from germline, CDR1 is SGHAT and CDR2 is FQNNGV. The CDR3 nucleotides read TGTGCCAGCAGCCCTGAGGTCCCAGATACGCAGTATTTT. The encoded protein is CASSPEVPDTQYF.

V is TRBV7-6 and J is TRBJ1-4; a possible D gene is TRBD1 (6 bases). V dropped 1 base and J dropped 10 bases, with 13 bases sitting between them. Germline-derived CDR1 and CDR2 are SGHVS and FNYEAQ. The CDR3 runs 14 residues. The CDR3 is CASSLEGTMGKLFF. CDR3 sequence (DNA): TGTGCCAGCAGCTTAGAAGGGACAATGGGAAAACTGTTTTTT.

This rearrangement joins TRBV6-6 to TRBJ2-5; 8 bases are shared with TRBD2. Germline CDR1 is MNHNY and CDR2 is SVGAGI (reference sequence). Germline trimming cut 9 bases from V and 6 bases from J; bases unmatched to any gene: 18. The CDR3 length is 16 residues. CDR3 loop: CASAQGTSPSAKTQYF. The CDR3 nucleotides read TGTGCCAGTGCCCAGGGGACTAGTCCATCCGCAAAGACCCAGTACTTC.